This record concerns one T cell receptor beta chain sequence. Its specificity is unknown. This CDR3 spans 15 amino acids. After removal of 1 base from V and 2 bases from J, the junction contained 5 bases not matched to a gene. Germline V gene sequence: CDR1 SGHAT, CDR2 FQNNGV. The record originates from a study of cytomegalovirus exposure and HLA in healthy donors. Study results and caveats: Later on, a genetic analysis was performed. It linked a missense variant in DCLRE1C with V- and J-gene trimming of TCR beta. Among immune exposure information, only CMV serostatus was available.

The donors were healthy bone marrow donors. The PCR employed 60 Vbeta primers together with 13 Jbeta primers. Per the study methods: Unique TCR beta chains numbered approximately 80 million in a later analysis, with some 9.9 million shared. Libraries were prepared by immunoSEQ multiplex PCR; TCRdb keeps only in-frame clonotypes and omits some of them. D and trimming were read from the DNA, whereas the V and J calls and clone size are those reported in that table. The table lists about 180,000 clones, more than 75% of them singletons. V usage is TRBV11-2 and J usage is TRBJ2-7; the match to TRBD2 covers 7 bases. The material sequenced was PBMCs. This TCR derives from a man in his forties in good health and CMV-seronegative. The CDR3 bases are TGTGCCAGCAGCTTAGGGGGAGGGGACGCCTACGAGCAGTACTTC. Translation: CASSLGGGDAYEQYF.